This passage covers 22 T cell receptor beta chains from one sample sequenced in a study of blood T cells in healthy people across ages. A J-beta primer mix and a sample-barcoded 5' primer were used in a second PCR of roughly 6 to 12 cycles. TCRdb itself ran the 5' RACE reads through MiXCR, one entry per CDR3 protein. The profile shows 800,000 to 1,300,000 distinct CDR3 sequences, around 27% of them singletons. The sample was also reused in another study, on T cells of mothers and their children.

The specimen sequenced was blood. The receptors come from a girl aged 2-10 years in good health.

In this sample, this clonotype turned up a few times. This chain joins TRBV7-2 and TRBJ2-5, with TRBD1 matching over 7 bases. The J call is doubtful: the DNA matches TRBJ2-1 better. Germline V CDR1 and CDR2: SGHTA, FQGNSA. This CDR3 is built from 15 residues. The CDR3 bases are TGTGCCAGCAGATTACAGGGGCCAGCCCACAATGAGCAGTTCTTC. It translates to CASRLQGPAHNEQFF.

This clonotype showed up just a few times. The chain has TRBV4-2 and TRBJ1-5, with a tentative D call TRBD1 (6 bases). Germline lookup yields CDR1 LGHNA and CDR2 YNFKEQ. Trimming removed 0 bases from V and 4 bases from J, with 13 bases in between. This CDR3 spans 16 amino acids. The CDR3 DNA reads TGTGCCAGCAGCCAAGATACAACAGGGCTTAATCAGCCCCAGCATTTT. Translated: CASSQDTTGLNQPQHF.

The chain carries TRBV24-1 and TRBJ2-5; TRBD1 is a possible D gene (6 bases). The CDR3 length is 14 residues. Germline loops: CDR1 KGHDR, CDR2 SFDVKD. V lost 3 bases to trimming and J lost 5 bases, with 12 bases between them. The CDR3, as DNA: TGTGCCACCAGTGATCAGCAGGGGAGCGAGACCCAGTACTTC. Protein sequence: CATSDQQGSETQYF.

This chain uses TRBV5-5 with TRBJ2-1; D ambiguous. Germline assignment: CDR1 SGHKS and CDR2 YYEKEE (reference sequence). Trimming shortened V by 0 bases and J by 0 bases, and 7 bases separated the two germline ends. The CDR3 consists of 15 residues. CDR3 sequence (DNA): TGTGCCAGCAGCTTGGCGGCGATCTCCTACAATGAGCAGTTCTTC. This translates into CASSLAAISYNEQFF.

There are a few counts of this clonotype. This chain uses TRBV4-1 with TRBJ2-3; tentative D call: TRBD2 (6 bases). The CDR3 is 17 residues long. Germline V gene sequence: CDR1 MGHRA, CDR2 YSYEKL. V was shortened by 1 base and J by 2 bases, with 16 bases between the two germline ends. CDR3 sequence: CASSQGGGSTYTDTQYF. CDR3 bases: TGCGCCAGCAGCCAAGGTGGGGGGTCGACTTACACAGATACGCAGTATTTT.

Regarding this clonotype: One end of the junction fails to match germline, which may point to a read error. The chain has TRBV6-2 or TRBV6-3 and TRBJ1-4; no reliable D call. CDR3 length: 13 residues. CDR1 and CDR2 from the germline V gene are MNHEY and SVGEGT. CDR3 protein: CASSYGRNETLFF. In DNA form, the CDR3 reads TGTGCCAGCAGTTACGGACGAAATGAAACACTGTTTTTT.

As DNA, the CDR3 is TGTGCCAGCAGCCAAGGACTAGCGGGATACACAGATACGCAGTATTTT. Its protein is CASSQGLAGYTDTQYF. The rearrangement links TRBV7-8 to TRBJ2-3; 12 nucleotides line up with TRBD2. The CDR3 has 16 amino acids. Losses at the gene ends were 5 bases for V and 2 bases for J; bases not matched to a gene: 5. The V gene's germline CDR1 is SGHVS and CDR2 FQNEAQ.

This sequence joins TRBV6-5 and TRBJ2-5; D gene ambiguous. The CDR3 contains 13 residues. Trimming left V 6 bases short and J 2 bases short, with 10 bases between. CDR1 and CDR2 from the germline V gene are MNHEY and SVGAGI. DNA for the CDR3: TGTGCCAGCAGCACGTATAGGCAAGAGACCCAGTACTTC. It encodes CASSTYRQETQYF.

V and J are TRBV29-1 and TRBJ1-2; no clear D. V gave up 6 bases and J gave up 5 bases, with 16 bases separating them. Germline V gene sequence: CDR1 SQVTM, CDR2 ANQGSEA. The CDR3 is 13 residues long. As DNA, the CDR3 is TGCAGCGTAGCTTATTTGGGCGGGTATGGCTACACCTTC. The encoded protein is CSVAYLGGYGYTF. The full variable domain, with the rest looked up from reference TRBV29-1 and TRBJ1-2, is SAVISQKPSRDICQRGTSLTIQCQVDSQVTMMFWYRQQPGQSLTLIATANQGSEATYESGFVIDKFPISRPNLTFSTLTVSNMSPEDSSIYLCSVAYLGGYGYTFGSGTRLTVV.

CDR3 coding DNA: TGTGCCAGCAGCCAAAGGACAGGAAGGAACACTGAAGCTTTCTTT. Translated, it gives CASSQRTGRNTEAFF. V usage is TRBV4-2 and J usage is TRBJ1-1, with 7 bases fitting TRBD1. CDR1 LGHNA and CDR2 YNFKEQ come from the germline V gene. The CDR3 extends over 15 amino acids. V shed 2 bases, J shed 1 base, and the junction held 4 bases outside the gene matches.

In this sample, this clonotype turned up a few times. J is TRBJ2-4 and V is TRBV7-8; maybe TRBD2 (5 bases). The germline V and J ends were trimmed by 3 bases and 0 bases, with 12 bases remaining between them. The length of the CDR3 is 16 residues. Looked up from germline, CDR1 is SGHVS and CDR2 is FQNEAQ. The CDR3 nucleotides read TGTGCCAGCAGCTTCGGGGTGTATGAAGCCAAAAACATTCAGTACTTC. Translating gives CASSFGVYEAKNIQYF.

The chain recombines TRBV4-1 with TRBJ2-1, with D unclear. V lost 0 bases and J 7 bases, leaving 13 bases between the germline ends. The CDR3 runs 15 residues. The germline gives CDR1 MGHRA, CDR2 YSYEKL. This CDR3 reads CASSQDDRLLNEQFF. The CDR3 nucleotides read TGCGCCAGCAGCCAAGATGACCGACTCCTAAATGAGCAGTTCTTC.

This clonotype turned up a few times. The chain uses TRBV18 and TRBJ1-4; unclear D gene. CDR1 is KGHSH and CDR2 is LQKENI in the germline V gene. The CDR3 is 14 amino acids. Trimming pared 0 bases from V and 5 bases from J, leaving 7 bases between. The CDR3 loop is CASSPPSENEKLFF. CDR3 DNA sequence: TGTGCCAGCTCACCACCTTCCGAGAATGAAAAACTGTTTTTT.

This rearrangement joins TRBV20-1 to TRBJ2-3; D remains ambiguous. CDR3 length: 11 residues. V was pared by 5 bases and J by 10 bases, with 13 bases between. Germline CDR1 is DFQATT and CDR2 is SNEGSKA (reference sequence). CDR3 in amino acids: CSAPFPRAQYF. In DNA, the CDR3 is TGCAGTGCTCCCTTCCCGAGAGCGCAGTATTTT.

The chain couples TRBV27 to TRBJ2-5, with TRBD1 as a possible D gene (5 bases). This CDR3 has 15 amino acids. Between the trimmed V and J ends, which lost 3 bases and 0 bases, there was a span of 11 bases. Germline assignment: CDR1 MNHEY and CDR2 SMNVEV (reference sequence). In nucleotides, the CDR3 is TGTGCCAGCAGTTTTTATTACAGGTACCAAGAGACCCAGTACTTC. Its translation: CASSFYYRYQETQYF.

This chain joins TRBV29-1 and TRBJ2-1, with 8 bases identical to TRBD2. The tail of the sequence fits TRBJ2-5 better, so the J call may be wrong. The CDR3 loop spans 14 amino acids. Germline CDR1 SQVTM, CDR2 ANQGSEA. The CDR3 sequence: CSGSSGGLQETQYF. DNA of the CDR3: TGCAGCGGGTCAAGCGGGGGTCTTCAAGAGACCCAGTACTTC.

This clonotype has at least ten counts. The chain uses TRBV12-3 or TRBV12-4 and TRBJ1-2, with D unresolved. The CDR3 sequence is 12 residues long. Between the trimmed V and J ends, which lost 3 bases and 4 bases, there was a span of 6 bases. The CDR3 nucleotides read TGTGCCAGCAGTTTGGGATTCTATGGCTACACCTTC. Residues: CASSLGFYGYTF.

This clonotype occurred a few times. One end of the junction fails to match germline, which may point to a read error. The rearrangement uses TRBV12-3 or TRBV12-4 and TRBJ2-3, with D possibly being TRBD1 (5 bases). This CDR3 region has 17 residues. CDR3 coding DNA: TGTGCCAGCAGCTCCTTCCCCTTGACAGATAGCACGGATACGCAGTATTTT. It yields the protein CASSSFPLTDSTDTQYF.

V usage is TRBV7-9 and J usage is TRBJ2-5; 11 bases are a match to TRBD1. V trimming: 2 bases; J trimming: 1 base; junction bases outside the gene matches: 3. This CDR3 comprises 16 residues. Per the germline V gene, CDR1 is SEHNR and CDR2 is FQNEAQ (reference sequence). CDR3 residues: CASSLTGTGGQETQYF. As DNA, the CDR3 is TGTGCCAGCAGCTTAACCGGGACAGGGGGCCAAGAGACCCAGTACTTC. Complete variable domain (other parts from reference TRBV7-9 and TRBJ2-5): DTGVSQNPRHKITKRGQNVTFRCDPISEHNRLYWYRQTLGQGPEFLTYFQNEAQLEKSRLLSDRFSAERPKGSFSTLEIQRTEQGDSAMYLCASSLTGTGGQETQYFGPGTRLLVL.

The chain is built from TRBV11-2 and TRBJ1-2, with TRBD1 matching 7 bases. The V gene's germline CDR1 is SGHAT and CDR2 FQNNGV. Trimming at V came to 0 bases and at J to 5 bases, leaving 6 bases not matched to a gene. CDR3 size: 15 residues. This CDR3 reads CASSLEPGTEYGYTF. As DNA, the CDR3 is TGTGCCAGCAGCTTAGAGCCCGGGACAGAGTATGGCTACACCTTC.

In its sample, this clonotype was seen a few times. The chain recombines TRBV20-1 with TRBJ2-7; D is possibly TRBD2 (5 bases). Trimming shortened V by 7 bases and J by 5 bases, and 18 bases separated the two germline ends. Germline-derived CDR1 and CDR2 are DFQATT and SNEGSKA (reference sequence). This CDR3 is 13 amino acids long. This CDR3 is CSVSRAGLDEQYF. The CDR3 bases are TGCAGTGTTAGTCGGGCAGGACTGGACGAGCAGTACTTC.

This clonotype was counted between two and nine times. This rearrangement joins TRBV20-1 to TRBJ1-4, with TRBD1 matching 7 bases. V gave up 6 bases and J gave up 5 bases; unmatched junction bases: 12. The CDR3 consists of 15 residues. Looked up from germline, CDR1 is DFQATT and CDR2 is SNEGSKA (reference sequence). The CDR3 sequence is CSAKVSGQKNEKLFF. The CDR3 DNA sequence: TGCAGTGCCAAAGTTTCGGGACAGAAGAATGAAAAACTGTTTTTT.